The present TCR beta chain was sequenced within a study of OX40 agonist ivuxolimab in advanced cancers. General study points: Some patients who did not respond also had low normalized T-cell clonal expansion. Expanded clones were, on average, more numerous among CD8+ T cells than CD4+.

In the case of this clone: Its antigen is unknown.

Profiled with immunoSEQ multiplex PCR; TCRdb holds only in-frame clones, not every one. The sample includes 65,000 to 95,000 clones, about four fifths of them seen just once. CDR3 length: 14 residues. From germline, CDR1 is KGHSH and CDR2 LQKENI. V was pared by 8 bases and J by 4 bases, with 2 bases of the junction left unmatched. Collection of blood occurred at baseline, at cycle 4 day 1, and at cycle 7 day 1. Source: CD4+ or CD8+ T cells sorted from blood, taken in a trial of the OX40 agonist ivuxolimab. This chain links TRBV18 with TRBJ2-2; 12 nucleotides align to TRBD2. This receptor was identified in an adult with an advanced solid tumor such as melanoma, head and neck, liver or kidney cancer. The CDR3 region has the DNA TGTGCCAGCCAGGGACTAGCGGGCACCGGGGAGCTGTTTTTT. This encodes CASQGLAGTGELFF. Drawing the rest from reference TRBV18 and TRBJ2-2, the complete variable domain is NAGVMQNPRHLVRRRGQEARLRCSPMKGHSHVYWYRQLPEEGLKFMVYLQKENIIDESGMPKERFSAEFPKEGPSILRIQQVVRGDSAAYFCASQGLAGTGELFFGEGSRLTVL.